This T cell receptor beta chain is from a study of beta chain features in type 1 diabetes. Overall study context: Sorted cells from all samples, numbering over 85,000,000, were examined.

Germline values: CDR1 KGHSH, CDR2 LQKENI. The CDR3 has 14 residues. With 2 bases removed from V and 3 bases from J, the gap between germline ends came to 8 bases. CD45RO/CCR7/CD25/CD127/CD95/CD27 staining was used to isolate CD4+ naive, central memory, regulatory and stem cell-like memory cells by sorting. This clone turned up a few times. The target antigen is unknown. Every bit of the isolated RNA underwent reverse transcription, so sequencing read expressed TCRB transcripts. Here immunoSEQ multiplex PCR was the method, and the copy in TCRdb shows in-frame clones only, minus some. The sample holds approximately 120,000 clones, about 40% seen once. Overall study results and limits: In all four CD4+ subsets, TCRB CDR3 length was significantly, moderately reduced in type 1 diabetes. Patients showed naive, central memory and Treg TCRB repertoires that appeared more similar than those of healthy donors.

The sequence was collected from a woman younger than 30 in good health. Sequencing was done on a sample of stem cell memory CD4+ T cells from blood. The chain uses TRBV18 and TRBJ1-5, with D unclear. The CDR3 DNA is TGTGCCAGCTCACCAGTGGAGCCCAATCAGCCCCAGCATTTT. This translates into CASSPVEPNQPQHF.